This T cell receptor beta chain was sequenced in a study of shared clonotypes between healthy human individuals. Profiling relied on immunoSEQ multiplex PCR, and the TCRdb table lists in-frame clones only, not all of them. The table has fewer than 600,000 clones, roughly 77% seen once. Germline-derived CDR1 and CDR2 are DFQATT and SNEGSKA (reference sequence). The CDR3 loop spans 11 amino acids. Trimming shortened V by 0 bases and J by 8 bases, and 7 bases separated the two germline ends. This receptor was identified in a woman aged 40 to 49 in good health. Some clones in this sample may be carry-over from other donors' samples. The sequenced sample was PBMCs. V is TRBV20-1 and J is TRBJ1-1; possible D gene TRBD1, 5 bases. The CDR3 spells CSARDRGEAFF. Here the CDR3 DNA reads TGCAGTGCTAGAGATCGGGGGGAAGCTTTCTTT.